This T cell receptor beta chain comes out of a study of T cell responses to AZD1222 COVID-19 vaccine (dated by TCRdb to the early 2020s). Study-wide context: AZD1222 recipients given second doses at about 4 weeks or at about 12 weeks were pooled, since spike-specific TCR depth and breadth were not found to differ between the two schedules. TCR sequencing covered fewer than 250 trial participants: around 210 given two doses of AZD1222 and around 26 given two doses of MenACWY control vaccine. Trial participants were enrolled by age into 18-55, 56-69 and 70-plus year subgroups, with 148, 28 and 57 TCR-sequenced participants respectively. The research as a whole found: Reportedly, almost half of the unique spike-specific TCRs recognized epitopes lying outside the regions that are mutated in the B.1.351 and B.1.1.7 variants. After two AZD1222 doses, both the breadth and the depth of spike-specific TCRs were significantly higher than at day 0 and than in MenACWY recipients. Vaccine-associated CD4 TCRs spanned the whole spike protein, with dominant responses in regions 160-218 and 743-854. Participants were mostly white British and included more females than males, and it was suggested by the authors that clonal diversity may have been underestimated. Because no day 14 peak-response samples were available, the repertoires could be characterized only after the peak T cell response. Only a handful of AZD1222 recipients were SARS-CoV-2 seropositive at baseline, limiting conclusions about previously exposed vaccinees. In the small 56-69-year group, the increase in depth fell short of significance, most likely because of low power.

The CDR3 regions of human TCRbeta chains were analyzed by immunosequencing. Turning to the authors' computational methods: Repertoire TCRs were matched against a reference library of SARS-CoV-2-specific TCRs generated with the MIRA antigen-specificity platform. Breadth was defined as the fraction of unique TCRs that were SARS-CoV-2-associated. Depth was defined as the fraction of total T cells that were SARS-CoV-2-associated. Using the MIRA data, every spike-specific TCR was mapped to the spike region that the TCR reacted to and assigned to either a CD4 or a CD8 class. Log10-transformed breadth and depth values were compared by one-way ANOVA with Sidak's multiple comparisons tests. The source is immuneACCESS, and TCRdb retained only in-frame sequences with V and J called. Part of the clones is not carried over; for the studies checked, unresolved V genes explain less than half of this, and the remainder is unexplained. That table gives V, J and clone size, and the DNA gave D and trimming. The sample records about 130,000 clones, under 90% of which are singletons. Together, the top ten hold about 6% of the sample.

Read against the paper, the sample's time point label means: baseline before first vaccination. The vaccinee samples were drawn from two UK trials, COV001 and COV002, one of which was a single-blind randomized controlled phase 2/3 trial testing AZD1222 (ChAdOx1 nCoV-19) in healthy adults. For TCRbeta chain sequencing, PBMC samples from trial participants were taken at day 0 and at day 28 after the second dose. In regard to this clone: No cognate antigen has been identified for it. No base-level quality is on record; no much larger clone is a single base apart.

The origin of this receptor is an adult in good health. Sequencing was performed on peripheral blood, taken on day 0 of AZD1222 vaccination.

This receptor has the CDR3 CASSLPRDEATQYF. The nucleotides read TGTGCCAGCAGTTTGCCTCGGGACGAAGCGACCCAGTACTTC. The chain is encoded by TRBV6-1 joined to TRBJ2-5; the D call is possibly TRBD1 or TRBD2, each sharing 5 bases. CDR1 and CDR2 (MNHNS, SASEGT) derive from the germline V gene. Trimming takes 5 bases from V and 7 bases from J, and the germline ends sit 17 bases apart. The CDR3 spans 14 residues, from the cysteine through the phenylalanine. Just CDR3 DNA is preserved here, 42 bases in frame from base 1.